This TCR beta chain was documented in a study of T cells in Graves' hyperthyroidism and ophthalmopathy. Trimming stripped 1 base from V and 4 bases from J, with 11 bases between. Germline assignment: CDR1 MNHNS and CDR2 SASEGT. This CDR3 has 14 residues. TCR beta CDR3 region amplification was performed from RNA transcripts. RT-PCR in the first round (using the HTBI primer set) targeted the TCR CDR3. TCRdb redid the calling of the multiplex PCR reads with MiXCR, one entry per CDR3 protein. The data contain nearly 600,000 distinct CDR3 sequences, approximately 15% of them singletons. Ten or more counts support this clonotype. Sampled blood dates from first hyperthyroidism diagnosis, and it precedes any ophthalmopathy symptoms.

Sequencing was performed on blood. The TCR was taken from a woman aged 25 to 39 with Graves' hyperthyroidism that later progressed to Graves' ophthalmopathy. The chain couples TRBV6-1 to TRBJ2-7; weak D call: TRBD2 (5 bases). CDR3 coding DNA: TGTGCCAGCAGTGAAGAGGCTAGCTTTTACGAGCAGTACTTC. Protein product: CASSEEASFYEQYF.